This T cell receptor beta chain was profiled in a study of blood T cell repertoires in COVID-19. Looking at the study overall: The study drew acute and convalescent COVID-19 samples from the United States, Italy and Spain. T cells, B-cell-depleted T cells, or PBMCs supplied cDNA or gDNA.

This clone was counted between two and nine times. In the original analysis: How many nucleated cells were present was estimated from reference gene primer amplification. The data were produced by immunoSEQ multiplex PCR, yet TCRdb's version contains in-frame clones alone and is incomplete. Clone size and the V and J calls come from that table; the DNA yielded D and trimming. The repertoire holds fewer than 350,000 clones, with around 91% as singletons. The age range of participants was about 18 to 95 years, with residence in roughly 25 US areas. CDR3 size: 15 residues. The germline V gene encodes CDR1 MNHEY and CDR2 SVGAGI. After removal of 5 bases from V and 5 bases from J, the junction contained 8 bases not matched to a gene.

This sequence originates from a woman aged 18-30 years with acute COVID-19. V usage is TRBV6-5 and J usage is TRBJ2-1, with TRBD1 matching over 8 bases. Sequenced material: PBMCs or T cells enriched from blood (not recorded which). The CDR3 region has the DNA TGTGCCAGCAGTCCGGACAGGGACCTGAACAATGAGCAGTTCTTC. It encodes CASSPDRDLNNEQFF.